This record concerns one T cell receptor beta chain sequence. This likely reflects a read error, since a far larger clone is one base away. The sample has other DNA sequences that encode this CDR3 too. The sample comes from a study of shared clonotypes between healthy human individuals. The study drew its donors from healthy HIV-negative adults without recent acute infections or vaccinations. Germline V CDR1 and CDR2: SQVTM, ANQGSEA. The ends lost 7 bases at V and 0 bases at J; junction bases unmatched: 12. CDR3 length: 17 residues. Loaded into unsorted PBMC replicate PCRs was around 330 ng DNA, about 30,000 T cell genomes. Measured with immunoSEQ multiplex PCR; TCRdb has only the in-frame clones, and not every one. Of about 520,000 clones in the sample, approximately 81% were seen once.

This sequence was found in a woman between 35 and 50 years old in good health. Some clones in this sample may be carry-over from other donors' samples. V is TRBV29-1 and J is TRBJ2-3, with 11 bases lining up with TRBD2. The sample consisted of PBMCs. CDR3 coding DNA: TGCAGCGCCGACGGGACTAGCGGTAGGATGAGCACAGATACGCAGTATTTT. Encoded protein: CSADGTSGRMSTDTQYF.